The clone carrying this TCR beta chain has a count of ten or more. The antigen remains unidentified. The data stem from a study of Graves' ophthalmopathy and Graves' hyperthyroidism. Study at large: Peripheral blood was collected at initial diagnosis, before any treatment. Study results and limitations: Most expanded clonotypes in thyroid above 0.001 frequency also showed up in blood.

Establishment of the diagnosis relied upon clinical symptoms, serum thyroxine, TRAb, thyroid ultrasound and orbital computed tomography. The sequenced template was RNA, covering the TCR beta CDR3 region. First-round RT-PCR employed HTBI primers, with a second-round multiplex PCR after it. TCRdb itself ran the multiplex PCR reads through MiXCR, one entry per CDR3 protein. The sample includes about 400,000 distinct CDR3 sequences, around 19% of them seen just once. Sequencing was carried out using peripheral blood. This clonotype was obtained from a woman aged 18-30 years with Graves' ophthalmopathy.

CDR3 protein: CASAARRYQPQHF. CDR3 DNA sequence: TGTGCCTCCGCAGCCAGGCGGTATCAGCCCCAGCATTTT. The V gene is TRBV7-2, the J gene TRBJ1-5; no firm D call. V gave up 11 bases and J gave up 5 bases, with 16 bases separating them. The CDR3 is made up of 13 amino acids. The germline gives CDR1 SGHTA, CDR2 FQGNSA. Drawing the rest from reference TRBV7-2 and TRBJ1-5, the complete variable domain is GAGVSQSPSNKVTEKGKDVELRCDPISGHTALYWYRQSLGQGLEFLIYFQGNSAPDKSGLPSDRFSAERTGGSVSTLTIQRTQQEDSAVYLCASAARRYQPQHFGDGTRLSIL.